This TCR beta chain came from a study of a mutant IDH1 vaccine in newly diagnosed glioma. Study results and caveats: Variations in leading peripheral T cell clonotypes appeared to have no connection with pseudoprogression.

The time point was: week 11, during vaccination. One vaccine dose held 300 ug of mutant IDH1 20-mer peptide and came with topical imiquimod. Assay used: immunoSEQ multiplex PCR; TCRdb lists only in-frame clones, some missing. This repertoire shows about 130,000 clones, roughly 78% found once; its top ten account for under 5.5%. To note about this clone: Its antigen is still unknown.

The CDR3 is 18 residues long. V lost 3 bases and J 0 bases, leaving 18 bases between the germline ends. From germline, CDR1 is LNHDA and CDR2 SQIVND (reference sequence). The clonotype comes from a man aged 40-55 years with glioma. The specimen comprised PBMCs, sampled from a glioma patient whose treatment included an IDH1 peptide vaccine. The V call is TRBV19, the J call TRBJ2-1; D might be TRBD1 (6 bases). The CDR3 protein is CASSIPQGRASSYNEQFF. The CDR3 region has the DNA TGTGCCAGTAGTATCCCCCAGGGGCGGGCCTCCTCCTACAATGAGCAGTTCTTC. The whole variable domain, remainder taken from reference TRBV19 and TRBJ2-1, is DGGITQSPKYLFRKEGQNVTLSCEQNLNHDAMYWYRQDPGQGLRLIYYSQIVNDFQKGDIAEGYSVSREKKESFPLTVTSAQKNPTAFYLCASSIPQGRASSYNEQFFGPGTRLTVL.